This T cell receptor beta chain was captured in a study of blood T cells in healthy people across ages. Study findings and constraints: Donor CMV infection status was unknown, possibly confounding age-related changes in expanded clonotypes. Comparison with aged donors showed that long-lived donors had more naive CD4+ cells and higher diversity. A conclusive naive versus antigen-experienced comparison was prevented by the unsorted PBMCs.

Donors were healthy Caucasian individuals from Russia aged about 6 to 100. Using a J-beta primer mix together with a sample-barcoded 5' primer, a second PCR was run for 7 to 11 cycles. One entry per CDR3 protein results from TCRdb running MiXCR on the 5' RACE reads. Found here are some 1.1 million distinct CDR3 sequences, under 40% of them singletons; the top ten hold under 15%. Trimming at V came to 6 bases and at J to 7 bases, leaving 6 bases not matched to a gene. CDR1 and CDR2 (germline): SNHLY, FYNNEI. The CDR3 consists of 14 residues. As concerns this clonotype: The antigen is not known.

Sequenced: blood. The TCR comes from a man younger than 30 in good health. V usage is TRBV2 and J usage is TRBJ2-1; 10 bases line up with TRBD1. CDR3 loop: CASSPDRGHNEQFF. The CDR3 DNA reads as TGTGCCAGCAGCCCCGACAGGGGGCATAATGAGCAGTTCTTC.